Shown below are 27 T cell receptor beta chains from a single sample sequenced in a study of control samples from healthy donors and cancer patients. Repertoires were generated with immunoSEQ multiplex PCR, while TCRdb's copy carries only in-frame clones and drops some. The sample carries tens of thousands of clones, more than 75% recorded once. The specimen was blood. The receptor source for this set is a man aged 50 or older in good health.

The chain couples TRBV7-2 to TRBJ2-1; TRBD2 aligns across 12 bases. Germline CDR1 reads SGHTA; CDR2 reads FQGNSA. The CDR3 totals 15 residues. The V and J ends lost 0 bases and 13 bases, in that order; junction bases with no gene match: 7. The DNA for the CDR3 is TGTGCCAGCAGCTTAGCGACTAGCGGGGGCTCTACTCAGTTCTTC. Protein product: CASSLATSGGSTQFF.

This sequence joins TRBV5-1 and TRBJ1-2; TRBD1 is a possible D gene (6 bases). Trimming pared 4 bases from V and 2 bases from J, leaving 18 bases between. The CDR3 length is 16 residues. Germline CDR1 and CDR2: SGHRS and YFSETQ. The CDR3 sequence is CASSTPAGAGNYGYTF. Written as DNA, the CDR3 is TGCGCCAGCAGCACCCCGGCAGGGGCGGGGAACTATGGCTACACCTTC. The full variable domain, completed using reference TRBV5-1 and TRBJ1-2, is KAGVTQTPRYLIKTRGQQVTLSCSPISGHRSVSWYQQTPGQGLQFLFEYFSETQRNKGNFPGRFSGRQFSNSRSEMNVSTLELGDSALYLCASSTPAGAGNYGYTFGSGTRLTVV.

A word on this clone: Other DNA sequences from this sample encode an identical CDR3 as well. The chain links TRBV27 to TRBJ1-2, with 8 nucleotides matching TRBD1. CDR3 size: 13 residues. Germline V lookup: CDR1 MNHEY, CDR2 SMNVEV (reference sequence). Unmatched junction bases numbered 4, after V lost 3 bases and J lost 7 bases. CDR3 nucleotide sequence: TGTGCCAGCAGTTTCGGACAGGGTCGTGGCTACACCTTC. Translation: CASSFGQGRGYTF.

The gene calls are TRBV10-3 and TRBJ2-1, with TRBD2 matching over 9 bases. The length of the CDR3 is 14 residues. Trimming cost V 0 bases and J 9 bases; bases outside gene matches: 3. Germline-derived CDR1 and CDR2 are ENHRY and SYGVKD. The CDR3 DNA sequence: TGTGCCATCAGTGAGTCGGCGGGAGGGGGTGAGCAGTTCTTC. Protein: CAISESAGGGEQFF.

This chain links TRBV5-1 with TRBJ1-5; D might be TRBD1 (6 bases). This CDR3 region has 15 residues. Trimming pared 0 bases from V and 5 bases from J, leaving 12 bases between. CDR1 is SGHRS and CDR2 is YFSETQ in the germline V gene. CDR3 residues: CASSLDWDTHQPQHF. In DNA, the CDR3 is TGCGCCAGCAGCTTGGATTGGGACACCCATCAGCCCCAGCATTTT.

V gene TRBV3-1 (or the pseudogene TRBV3-2) combines with J gene TRBJ1-2, with 8 bases fitting TRBD1. Per the germline V gene, CDR1 is LGHDT and CDR2 is YNNKEL (reference sequence). The junction had 12 bases not matched to a gene; V was cut back by 4 bases and J by 8 bases. The CDR3 is made up of 15 amino acids. DNA for the CDR3: TGTGCCAGCAGCCTCCCCCCTGGCAGGGGGCGAGGCTACACCTTC. Translation: CASSLPPGRGRGYTF.

CDR3 in DNA: TGTGCCAGCAGTATAAGAGGGGCAGATACGCAGTATTTT. This encodes CASSIRGADTQYF. The genes are TRBV25-1 and TRBJ2-3; D tentatively fits TRBD1 or TRBD2 (5 bases each). This CDR3 region has 13 residues. Germline V gene lookup returns CDR1 MGHDK and CDR2 SYGVNS. V dropped 5 bases and J dropped 4 bases, with 10 bases sitting between them.

The chain uses TRBV24-1 and TRBJ2-5; 9 nucleotides line up with TRBD1. The length of the CDR3 is 15 residues. J gave up 1 base and V 5 bases, and 4 bases lay outside the gene matches. CDR1 and CDR2 (germline): KGHDR, SFDVKD. This CDR3 reads CATSGTGASQETQYF. In DNA form, the CDR3 reads TGTGCCACCAGTGGGACAGGGGCTAGCCAAGAGACCCAGTACTTC.

The count of this clone is one. J is TRBJ1-6 and V is TRBV7-8; no definite D call. The V gene lost 5 bases and the J gene lost 3 bases, with 14 bases spanning the gap. CDR3 size: 16 residues. Germline V gives CDR1 SGHVS, CDR2 FQNEAQ. The CDR3 spells CASSPRRASYNSPLHF. The CDR3 bases are TGTGCCAGCAGCCCTAGAAGGGCCAGCTATAATTCACCCCTCCACTTT.

The V call is TRBV19, the J call TRBJ2-5; D possibly uses TRBD1 or TRBD2 (7 bases each). The CDR3 has 16 amino acids. The V end lost 2 bases, the J end lost 5 bases, and 18 bases lay between the germline ends. CDR1 is LNHDA, CDR2 SQIVND, per germline (reference sequence). This CDR3 reads CASSIIATGRGETQYF. The CDR3 DNA reads as TGTGCCAGTAGTATAATCGCGACAGGGAGGGGGGAGACCCAGTACTTC. Drawing the rest from reference TRBV19 and TRBJ2-5, the complete variable domain is DGGITQSPKYLFRKEGQNVTLSCEQNLNHDAMYWYRQDPGQGLRLIYYSQIVNDFQKGDIAEGYSVSREKKESFPLTVTSAQKNPTAFYLCASSIIATGRGETQYFGPGTRLLVL.

The rearrangement uses TRBV7-9 and TRBJ1-4, with no clear D. V was trimmed by 1 base and J by 8 bases, leaving 17 bases between them. The CDR3 sequence is 16 residues long. Germline V gives CDR1 SEHNR, CDR2 FQNEAQ (reference sequence). The DNA of the CDR3 is TGTGCCAGCAGCTTAGGTGAAGGCCTAACGGAAGAAAAACTGTTTTTT. This sequence encodes CASSLGEGLTEEKLFF.

This clone was detected only a few times. The rearrangement uses TRBV5-4 and TRBJ2-7; possibly TRBD1 or TRBD2 for D (5 bases each). V was cut by 4 bases and J by 2 bases, with 10 bases left in between. The CDR3 length is 13 residues. CDR1 is SGHNT and CDR2 is YYREEE in the germline V gene (reference sequence). CDR3 sequence: CASSRDGTYEQYV. The CDR3 DNA reads TGTGCCAGCAGCCGGGACGGGACCTACGAGCAGTACGTC.

The chain uses TRBV10-1 and TRBJ1-1; no definite D call. This CDR3 has 12 residues. The germline CDR1 and CDR2 sequences are WNHNN and SYGVQD (reference sequence). The ends were cut back, 2 bases at V and 8 bases at J, with 9 bases in the middle. Here the CDR3 DNA reads TGCGCCAGCAGTGAGGCAGATCGCGAAGCTTTCTTT. It specifies CASSEADREAFF.

The rearrangement uses TRBV14 and TRBJ1-2; 8 bases are shared with TRBD1. CDR3 length: 17 amino acids. Trimming took 4 bases from V and 3 from J; bases not matched to a gene: 13. Per the germline V gene, CDR1 is SGHDN and CDR2 is FVKESK. As DNA, the CDR3 is TGTGCCAGCAGCCCACAGGGGGGGGGCGCGGGGGACTATGGCTACACCTTC. Its protein product is CASSPQGGGAGDYGYTF.

The V gene is TRBV10-3, the J gene TRBJ1-2, with a tentative D call TRBD1 (6 bases). Trimming stripped 4 bases from V and 5 bases from J, with 17 bases between. The CDR3 is 15 residues long. Germline V gives CDR1 ENHRY, CDR2 SYGVKD. The CDR3: CAISGFWGAGYGYTF. The CDR3 nucleotides are TGTGCCATCAGTGGGTTTTGGGGGGCGGGATATGGCTACACCTTC.

The chain links TRBV10-1 to TRBJ1-1; no firm D call. The CDR3 covers 14 residues. Trimming cost V 1 base and J 1 base, with 7 bases left between them. CDR1 is WNHNN and CDR2 is SYGVQD in the germline V gene (reference sequence). CDR3 bases: TGCGCCAGCAGTGAGTATCGGAGGAACACTGAAGCTTTCTTT. The encoded protein is CASSEYRRNTEAFF.

The chain has TRBV2 and TRBJ2-5; D remains ambiguous. V lost 6 bases, J lost 10 bases, and 12 bases lay in between. The CDR3 covers 11 residues. The germline V gene has CDR1 SNHLY and CDR2 FYNNEI. This CDR3 reads CASRKSTDQYF. The CDR3 nucleotides are TGTGCCAGCAGGAAATCCACGGACCAGTACTTC.

V and J are TRBV4-2 and TRBJ2-1; the match to TRBD2 covers 10 bases. This CDR3 contains 16 residues. Unmatched junction bases numbered 10, after V lost 1 base and J lost 10 bases. In germline, CDR1 is LGHNA, CDR2 YNFKEQ. The CDR3: CASSQGRLAGVREQFF. CDR3 coding DNA: TGTGCCAGCAGCCAAGGTAGGCTAGCGGGAGTCCGGGAGCAGTTCTTC.

This chain uses TRBV5-1 with TRBJ2-2, with D maybe TRBD1 (6 bases). V gave up 4 bases and J gave up 5 bases, with 9 bases separating them. There are 13 residues in the CDR3. The germline gives CDR1 SGHRS, CDR2 YFSETQ. CDR3 sequence reads: CASSPGTTGELFF. DNA for the CDR3: TGCGCCAGCAGCCCCGGGACAACCGGGGAGCTGTTTTTT.

This chain uses TRBV5-1 with TRBJ1-1; no reliable D call. CDR3 size: 15 residues. Germline loops: CDR1 SGHRS, CDR2 YFSETQ. The V end lost 1 base, the J end lost 0 bases, and 10 bases lay between the germline ends. The CDR3, as DNA: TGCGCCAGCAGCTTGAGTTGGGCGATGAACACTGAAGCTTTCTTT. Encoded protein: CASSLSWAMNTEAFF.

This clone was counted once. The J gene is TRBJ2-7, the V gene TRBV6-5; D gene unclear. The V end lost 4 bases, the J end lost 5 bases, and 15 bases lay between the germline ends. Germline CDR1 reads MNHEY; CDR2 reads SVGAGI. The CDR3 consists of 14 residues. CDR3 nucleotides: TGTGCCAGCAGTTCCGCCCCTCCCATCGACGAGCAGTACTTC. Its protein product is CASSSAPPIDEQYF.

Only one count was recorded for this clone. The chain uses TRBV27 and TRBJ2-7; weak D call: TRBD2 (6 bases). CDR1 MNHEY and CDR2 SMNVEV come from the germline V gene (reference sequence). This CDR3 is built from 15 residues. V lost 2 bases to trimming and J lost 2 bases, with 13 bases between them. The CDR3 nucleotides are TGTGCCAGCAGTTTAAAGCCGGGACTTGCCTACGAGCAGTACTTC. This gives the protein CASSLKPGLAYEQYF.

In regard to this clone: The germline gene is not matched at one end of the junction; a read error may be the cause. The chain is built from TRBV3-1 (or the pseudogene TRBV3-2) and TRBJ2-7, with 7 bases fitting TRBD2. CDR1 and CDR2 (germline): LGHDT, YNNKEL (reference sequence). The CDR3 length is 12 residues. The DNA for the CDR3 is TGTGCCAGCAGCCAAAAAAGCGGGACCCGTGGTTTC. It specifies CASSQKSGTRGF.

This rearrangement joins TRBV25-1 to TRBJ1-4; D is unresolved. The CDR3 has 14 amino acids. V dropped 2 bases and J dropped 12 bases, with 16 bases sitting between them. Germline V lookup: CDR1 MGHDK, CDR2 SYGVNS. The CDR3 DNA follows: TGTGCCAGCAGTGAAAGGACGGCGCATGAGGAACTGTTTTTT. It yields the protein CASSERTAHEELFF.

The chain carries TRBV5-6 and TRBJ1-1, with a tentative D call TRBD1 (6 bases). This CDR3 region has 14 residues. With 2 bases removed from V and 3 bases from J, the gap between germline ends came to 11 bases. Per germline, CDR1 SGHDT and CDR2 YYEEEE. The CDR3 nucleotides are TGTGCCAGCAGCTTCAGGGGCGGAGACACTGAAGCTTTCTTT. It translates to CASSFRGGDTEAFF.

The sample holds one count of this clone. The chain uses TRBV6-6 and TRBJ1-5; 7 bases are shared with TRBD1. CDR3 length equals 13 residues. With V trimmed by 4 bases and J by 6 bases, 3 bases remained unmatched. CDR1 and CDR2 from the germline V gene are MNHNY and SVGAGI (reference sequence). The DNA for the CDR3 is TGTGCCAGCAGTTCTACAGGGGTTCAGCCCCAGCATTTT. Amino acid sequence: CASSSTGVQPQHF.

CDR3 protein: CASSLLGLDSEQYF. The CDR3 DNA is TGTGCCAGCAGTTTACTAGGTCTTGATTCCGAGCAGTACTTC. The J gene is TRBJ2-7, the V gene TRBV27; D not resolved. Germline CDR1 MNHEY, CDR2 SMNVEV (reference sequence). Deletions cut 2 bases from V and 6 bases from J, with 14 bases between. The CDR3 has 14 amino acids.